The 27 T cell receptor beta chains below come from one sample, sequenced in a study of human T cells and chemical hapten exposure. Specified time point: pre-sensitization, week 0. Indicated treatment: therapeutic diphenylcyclopropenone sensitization with weekly scalp DPC. In TCRdb, the RACE reads were re-called with MiXCR into one record per CDR3 protein. The sample contains some 70,000 distinct CDR3 sequences, 9.5% to 12% of which appear only once. The input for sequencing was whole blood, taken in connection with sensitization to the hapten diphenylcyclopropenone (DPC). These receptors all come from a woman aged 50 to 60 with alopecia areata. Some clones in this sample may be carry-over from other donors' samples.

The chain links TRBV7-3 to TRBJ2-2; D remains ambiguous. The CDR3 is 13 residues long. The germline V gene has CDR1 SGHTA and CDR2 FQGTGA. Trimming cost V 4 bases and J 4 bases, with 7 bases left between them. The chain's CDR3 is CASSSISTGELFF. CDR3 nucleotide sequence: TGTGCCAGCAGCTCAATTAGCACCGGGGAGCTGTTTTTT.

This clonotype was observed a few times. The V and J genes are TRBV20-1 and TRBJ2-7, with D tentatively TRBD1 (6 bases). The CDR3 totals 10 residues. Germline V gene data show CDR1 as DFQATT and CDR2 as SNEGSKA (reference sequence). The CDR3 spells CRAGATEQYF. For the CDR3, the DNA is TGCAGGGCAGGGGCCACCGAGCAGTACTTC.

The V call is TRBV7-9, the J call TRBJ1-6, with D uncertain. V was shortened by 5 bases and J by 3 bases, with 14 bases between the two germline ends. CDR1 and CDR2 from the germline V gene are SEHNR and FQNEAQ (reference sequence). The CDR3 has 16 amino acids. In nucleotides, the CDR3 is TGTGCCAGCAGCCAAGGAGTGGGATTCTATAATTCACCCCTCCACTTT. This encodes CASSQGVGFYNSPLHF.

This clonotype was observed a few times. The chain couples TRBV7-3 to TRBJ2-5; a weak D match, TRBD2 (6 bases). With 5 bases removed from V and 6 bases from J, the gap between germline ends came to 10 bases. CDR1 SGHTA and CDR2 FQGTGA come from the germline V gene. This CDR3 has 12 residues. The CDR3 region is CASSPGGKTQYF. Written as DNA, the CDR3 is TGTGCCAGCAGCCCCGGGGGAAAGACCCAGTACTTC.

This clonotype was seen more than once but under ten times. The V call is TRBV7-8, the J call TRBJ2-7; a weak D match, TRBD2 (5 bases). V lost 0 bases to trimming and J lost 2 bases, with 8 bases between them. The CDR3 runs 14 residues. From germline, CDR1 is SGHVS and CDR2 FQNEAQ. CDR3 in DNA: TGTGCCAGCAGCTTAGCGCTGGGAGCCTACGAGCAGTACTTC. It encodes CASSLALGAYEQYF.

This clonotype came up many times. The chain uses TRBV20-1 and TRBJ1-6; 8 nucleotides agree with TRBD1. V gave up 6 bases and J gave up 9 bases; unmatched junction bases: 10. Germline CDR1 reads DFQATT; CDR2 reads SNEGSKA (reference sequence). The CDR3 contains 14 residues. CDR3 DNA sequence: TGCAGTGCCCGATACCAGGGGGCGCGTTCACCCCTCCACTTT. This codes for CSARYQGARSPLHF.

This clonotype occurred many times. The rearrangement joins TRBV29-1 to TRBJ1-1; tentatively, D is TRBD1 (5 bases). Germline-derived CDR1 and CDR2 are SQVTM and ANQGSEA. Trimming pared 7 bases from V and 6 bases from J, leaving 9 bases between. The CDR3 length is 10 residues. CDR3 DNA: TGCAGCGCGACAGACGCTGAAGCTTTCTTT. Protein: CSATDAEAFF.

The rearrangement uses TRBV7-9 and TRBJ1-4, with D maybe TRBD1 (6 bases). Germline V lookup: CDR1 SEHNR, CDR2 FQNEAQ (reference sequence). The CDR3 consists of 17 residues. The V end lost 2 bases, the J end lost 4 bases, and 17 bases lay between the germline ends. As DNA, the CDR3 is TGTGCCAGCAGCTTATCGAGTCTGGGCAGGGGTAATGAAAAACTGTTTTTT. This encodes CASSLSSLGRGNEKLFF.

This clonotype was counted ten times or more. The chain carries TRBV7-9 and TRBJ2-5; 8 bases align to TRBD2. The J segment lost 2 bases and the V segment lost 2 bases, leaving 4 bases of the junction unmatched. The germline gives CDR1 SEHNR, CDR2 FQNEAQ (reference sequence). This CDR3 comprises 15 residues. The CDR3 region has the DNA TGTGCCAGCAGCTTAAGCGGGAGCGTACAAGAGACCCAGTACTTC. Protein product: CASSLSGSVQETQYF.

This clonotype showed up many times. The V gene is TRBV23-1, the J gene TRBJ2-3; no clear D. TRBV23-1 belongs to the ORF category, with a function that is uncertain. The CDR3 has 13 amino acids. V was pared by 2 bases and J by 0 bases, with 3 bases between. The CDR3 DNA reads TGCGCCAGCAGTCAACGTAGCACAGATACGCAGTATTTT. Residues: CASSQRSTDTQYF.

This chain links TRBV7-2 with TRBJ2-2; D is unresolved. V lost 0 bases and J lost 4, with 12 bases in between. Per the germline V gene, CDR1 is SGHTA and CDR2 is FQGNSA. This CDR3 is built from 16 residues. The CDR3 loop is CASSLALRAGTGELFF. CDR3 nucleotides: TGTGCCAGCAGCTTAGCGCTTAGGGCTGGCACCGGGGAGCTGTTTTTT.

This clonotype occurred a few times. V is TRBV12-3 or TRBV12-4 and J is TRBJ1-1; 8 nucleotides line up with TRBD1. The CDR3 consists of 16 residues. V was clipped by 6 bases and J by 4 bases; unmatched bases: 13. The chain's CDR3 is CASSETGAIVGTEAFF. In DNA, the CDR3 is TGTGCCAGCAGCGAGACAGGGGCCATTGTAGGCACTGAAGCTTTCTTT.

This clonotype has a count of ten or more. The V and J genes are TRBV5-1 and TRBJ2-7, with D maybe TRBD1 (5 bases). The CDR3 is 13 residues long. Trimming removed 2 bases from V and 4 bases from J, with 10 bases in between. Germline V gene data show CDR1 as SGHRS and CDR2 as YFSETQ. In nucleotides, the CDR3 is TGCGCCAGCAGCTTTAGCAGGGATTACGAGCAGTACTTC. Protein: CASSFSRDYEQYF. Filled out from reference TRBV5-1 and TRBJ2-7, the complete variable domain reads KAGVTQTPRYLIKTRGQQVTLSCSPISGHRSVSWYQQTPGQGLQFLFEYFSETQRNKGNFPGRFSGRQFSNSRSEMNVSTLELGDSALYLCASSFSRDYEQYFGPGTRLTVT.

This clonotype was recorded many times. This chain connects TRBV3-1 to TRBJ2-7; 9 bases are shared with TRBD2. Germline lookup yields CDR1 LGHDT and CDR2 YNNKEL (reference sequence). CDR3 length: 13 amino acids. J was trimmed by 7 bases and V by 3 bases; bases with no gene match: 4. Here the CDR3 reads CASSQNLAGEQYF. The CDR3 DNA sequence: TGTGCCAGCAGCCAGAATCTAGCGGGGGAGCAGTACTTC.

The table lists this clonotype with many counts. The rearrangement uses TRBV18 and TRBJ1-5; D gene unclear. V gave up 3 bases and J gave up 3 bases, with 15 bases separating them. Germline CDR1 and CDR2: KGHSH and LQKENI. The CDR3 loop spans 16 amino acids. CDR3 in amino acids: CASSPASQALNQPQHF. CDR3 nucleotides: TGTGCCAGCTCACCTGCCAGCCAGGCCCTCAATCAGCCCCAGCATTTT.

The table lists this clonotype with many counts. The V gene is TRBV15, the J gene TRBJ1-2; D call uncertain. The V and J ends lost 3 bases and 0 bases respectively, with 11 bases between them. The CDR3 length is 15 residues. CDR1 and CDR2 (germline): LNHNV, YYDKDF (reference sequence). CDR3 in amino acids: CATSRAGVTNYGYTF. The CDR3 nucleotides read TGTGCCACCAGCAGGGCGGGAGTTACTAACTATGGCTACACCTTC.

This clonotype has a count of ten or more. The chain uses TRBV29-1 and TRBJ2-3, with D possibly being TRBD1 or TRBD2 (5 bases each). CDR1 and CDR2 (germline): SQVTM, ANQGSEA. The CDR3 is 13 amino acids. Deletions cut 8 bases from V and 2 bases from J, with 14 bases between. The DNA of the CDR3 is TGCAGCCTCCGACAGCGGCTCACAGATACGCAGTATTTT. It specifies CSLRQRLTDTQYF.

This chain uses TRBV19 with TRBJ1-5; D may be TRBD1 (5 bases). V was cut by 3 bases and J by 1 base, with 13 bases left in between. From germline, CDR1 is LNHDA and CDR2 SQIVND (reference sequence). The CDR3 loop spans 16 amino acids. The CDR3 loop reads CASSIIQGSSNQPQHF. Here the CDR3 DNA reads TGTGCCAGTAGTATCATCCAGGGCTCGAGCAATCAGCCCCAGCATTTT.

The J gene is TRBJ2-5, the V gene TRBV5-6, with D tentatively TRBD2 (6 bases). Germline-derived CDR1 and CDR2 are SGHDT and YYEEEE. The CDR3 is 15 residues long. With 4 bases removed from V and 1 base from J, the gap between germline ends came to 14 bases. For the CDR3, the DNA is TGTGCCAGCAGCCTGAGGAGGGGCCCCCAAGAGACCCAGTACTTC. Translation gives CASSLRRGPQETQYF. The full variable domain, in which reference TRBV5-6 and TRBJ2-5 provide the parts outside the CDR3, is DAGVTQSPTHLIKTRGQQVTLRCSPKSGHDTVSWYQQALGQGPQFIFQYYEEEERQRGNFPDRFSGHQFPNYSSELNVNALLLGDSALYLCASSLRRGPQETQYFGPGTRLLVL.

Of note for this clonotype: A read error may explain this, as a much larger clone is one base away. The chain combines TRBV7-2 with TRBJ1-1; the D gene is possibly TRBD1 (5 bases). The CDR3 loop spans 15 amino acids. Germline V gene data show CDR1 as SGHTA and CDR2 as FQGNSA. The ends were cut back, 0 bases at V and 0 bases at J, with 8 bases in the middle. CDR3 DNA sequence: TGTGCCAGCAGCTTAGCGTGGGGGATGAACACTGAAGCTTTCTTT. Its translation: CASSLAWGMNTEAFF.

This clonotype was found a few times. V and J are TRBV11-1 and TRBJ2-2; the D is unclear. Trimming removed 2 bases from V and 4 bases from J, with 8 bases in between. This CDR3 has 14 residues. CDR1 and CDR2 (germline): SGHAT, FQDESV (reference sequence). The CDR3 nucleotides are TGTGCCAGCAGCTTATTAGTAGGCACCGGGGAGCTGTTTTTT. This gives the protein CASSLLVGTGELFF. Full variable domain (rest looked up from reference TRBV11-1 and TRBJ2-2): EAEVAQSPRYKITEKSQAVAFWCDPISGHATLYWYRQILGQGPELLVQFQDESVVDDSQLPKDRFSAERLKGVDSTLKIQPAELGDSAMYLCASSLLVGTGELFFGEGSRLTVL.

This clonotype appeared a few times. The chain employs TRBV7-2 and TRBJ2-1; TRBD1 matches at 8 bases. The CDR3 contains 14 residues. Trimming removed 1 base from V and 8 bases from J; junction bases left unmatched: 4. In germline, CDR1 is SGHTA, CDR2 FQGNSA. The CDR3: CASSLGQGIHEQFF. The CDR3 DNA reads as TGTGCCAGCAGCTTAGGACAGGGGATTCATGAGCAGTTCTTC.

The gene calls are TRBV12-3 or TRBV12-4 and TRBJ1-1; no reliable D call. Deletions cut 0 bases from V and 2 bases from J, with 7 bases between. The CDR3 is 14 amino acids. The CDR3 DNA sequence: TGTGCCAGCAGTTTAGCGCACGGTAACACTGAAGCTTTCTTT. Residues: CASSLAHGNTEAFF.

This clonotype was counted many times. The rearrangement joins TRBV12-3 or TRBV12-4 to TRBJ1-5; D call uncertain. Trimming removed 6 bases from V and 6 bases from J, with 12 bases in between. The CDR3 is 13 amino acids. As DNA, the CDR3 is TGTGCCAGCAGCATTAAGGGCGTTCAGCCCCAGCATTTT. Protein: CASSIKGVQPQHF.

This clonotype was observed many times. V is TRBV5-1 and J is TRBJ2-5, with 11 bases lining up with TRBD1. CDR3 length: 16 residues. Losses at the gene ends were 4 bases for V and 4 bases for J; bases not matched to a gene: 9. In germline, CDR1 is SGHRS, CDR2 YFSETQ. CDR3 sequence: CASSGPDRGRTETQYF. The CDR3, as DNA: TGCGCCAGCAGCGGGCCGGACAGGGGGCGGACAGAGACCCAGTACTTC. Looking up the rest from reference TRBV5-1 and TRBJ2-5 gives the full variable domain: KAGVTQTPRYLIKTRGQQVTLSCSPISGHRSVSWYQQTPGQGLQFLFEYFSETQRNKGNFPGRFSGRQFSNSRSEMNVSTLELGDSALYLCASSGPDRGRTETQYFGPGTRLLVL.

This clonotype has ten or more counts. The V gene is TRBV11-2, the J gene TRBJ2-1; possibly TRBD1 or TRBD2 for D (5 bases each). V lost 1 base and J 3 bases, leaving 13 bases between the germline ends. Germline CDR1 is SGHAT and CDR2 is FQNNGV. The length of the CDR3 is 16 residues. Written as DNA, the CDR3 is TGTGCCAGCAGCTTAGTCCGGGGCTTGAACTACAATGAGCAGTTCTTC. Its protein is CASSLVRGLNYNEQFF.

This clonotype has a handful of counts. The V and J genes are TRBV5-1 and TRBJ2-7; D is uncertain. This CDR3 comprises 12 residues. Trimming left V 4 bases short and J 6 bases short, with 11 bases between. Germline lookup yields CDR1 SGHRS and CDR2 YFSETQ. As DNA, the CDR3 is TGCGCCAGCAGCCCCACCGGACGCGAGCAGTACTTC. Its protein product is CASSPTGREQYF.